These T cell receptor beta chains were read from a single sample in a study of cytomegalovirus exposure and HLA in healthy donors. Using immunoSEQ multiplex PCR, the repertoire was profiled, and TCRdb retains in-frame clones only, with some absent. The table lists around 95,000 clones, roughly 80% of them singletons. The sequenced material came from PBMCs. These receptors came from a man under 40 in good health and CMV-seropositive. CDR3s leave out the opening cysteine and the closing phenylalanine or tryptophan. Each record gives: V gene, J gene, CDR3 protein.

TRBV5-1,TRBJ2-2,ASSRGLAGGSLNTGELF
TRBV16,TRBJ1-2,ASSPGQGTTF
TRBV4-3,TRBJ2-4,ASSQDGRGSNLAKNIQY
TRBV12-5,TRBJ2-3,ASGPRTSRAQY
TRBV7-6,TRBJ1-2,ASSRDREYGYT
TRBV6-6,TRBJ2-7,ASSLAGSYEQY
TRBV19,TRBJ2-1,ASSFSGALLREQF
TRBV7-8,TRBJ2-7,ASSPPGAYEQY
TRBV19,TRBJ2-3,ASRGTGGTDTQY
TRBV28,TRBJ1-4,ASSLDRGVTNEKLF
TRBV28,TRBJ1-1,ASSLEGGTVSLEAF
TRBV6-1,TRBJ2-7,ASSEWRSGRSSYEQY
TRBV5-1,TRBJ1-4,ASSLEAGPGDEKLF
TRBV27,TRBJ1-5,ASSLTGSQPQH
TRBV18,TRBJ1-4,ASSRQGAANEKLF